This T cell receptor (beta chain) was identified in a study of cytomegalovirus exposure and HLA in healthy donors. Every donor was a healthy person donating bone marrow. Concerning this clone itself: The antigen remains undetermined.

PCR amplification relied on 60 Vbeta primers (plus 13 Jbeta primers). In the authors' methods: Later, an analysis found 80 million or so unique TCR beta chains, and about 9.9 million of these were shared. Clones were sequenced by immunoSEQ multiplex PCR, and TCRdb holds only the in-frame ones, with some missing. V, J and clone size were drawn from that table, and D and trimming were deduced from the DNA. The table shows about 190,000 clones, with about 69% occurring only once. General study points: Later analysis demonstrated an association between a missense DCLRE1C variant and TCR beta V- and J-gene trimming. Reports credit the classifier with highly specific, highly sensitive diagnosis of cytomegalovirus status.

V lost 3 bases, J lost 3 bases, and 11 bases lay in between. The CDR3 covers 15 residues. Germline V gene sequence: CDR1 LGHNA, CDR2 YSLEER. The J gene is TRBJ1-4, the V gene TRBV4-3; D is possibly TRBD1 (5 bases). The sample comprised PBMCs. This TCR derives from a man aged 30-40 years in good health and CMV-seropositive. This CDR3 is CASSHSRVSNEKLFF. CDR3 bases: TGCGCCAGCAGCCATAGCAGGGTATCTAATGAAAAACTGTTTTTT.